This is a list of T cell receptor beta chains from one sample in a study of T-cell reconstitution after alpha-beta-depleted transplantation in children. A single record per CDR3 protein comes from TCRdb applying MiXCR to the PCR reads. The sample lists over 150,000 distinct CDR3 sequences, about 7% occurring once. The material sequenced was PBMCs, taken before TCRalphabeta/CD19-depleted stem cell transplant. Receptors originate from a boy younger than 10 with acute lymphoblastic leukemia, due to receive a stem cell transplant. Both conserved end residues are part of each CDR3. A D gene is named only where the DNA matches it firmly. Not every row has a clone size; where given, it reads once, few, many or a size class.

clone size	D gene	V gene	J gene	CDR3 DNA	CDR3 protein
few	TRBD2	TRBV7-9	TRBJ2-1	TGTGCCAGCAGCTTAGGAGCGGGAGGGCCCTATGAGCAGTTCTTC	CASSLGAGGPYEQFF
many	TRBD2	TRBV20-1	TRBJ2-1	TGCAGTGCTAGAGTTACTAGCGGGAGAAATGAGCAGTTCTTC	CSARVTSGRNEQFF
few	TRBD2	TRBV11-2	TRBJ2-5	TGTGCCAGCAGCTTAGTTTTTTCGACTAGCGGGAGTTGGGAGACCCAGTACTTC	CASSLVFSTSGSWETQYF
many	.	TRBV2	TRBJ1-5	TGTGCCAGCAGGGCCCCGGTGGGGGGCCAGCCCCAGCATTTT	CASRAPVGGQPQHF
few	TRBD1	TRBV7-2	TRBJ2-5	TGTGCCAGCAGCTTAGGAGGGGGCAGTAAGACCCAGTACTTC	CASSLGGGSKTQYF
many	.	TRBV4-2	TRBJ2-5	TGTGCCAGCAGCCAAGTCGTCCAAGAGACCCAGTACTTC	CASSQVVQETQYF
.	TRBD2	TRBV7-2	TRBJ2-5	TGTGCCAGCAGTCCGGGGGGGCCGAGAGAGACCCAGTACTTC	CASSPGGPRETQYF
.	.	TRBV11-2	TRBJ2-1	TGTGCCAGCAGTCGGGACCCCTACAATGAGCAGTTCTTC	CASSRDPYNEQFF
.	.	TRBV27	TRBJ1-1	TGTGCCAGCAGTCCGGGGGGGTTACCTGAAGCTTTCTTT	CASSPGGLPEAFF
.	.	TRBV15	TRBJ1-5	TGTGCCACCAGCAGGGACCTCGGGGCAGGCGTCATGGGCAATCAGCCCCAGCATTTT	CATSRDLGAGVMGNQPQHF
few	TRBD2	TRBV30	TRBJ2-1	TGTGCCTGGAGTAGCGGGGGTGAGCAGTTCTTC	CAWSSGGEQFF
many	.	TRBV24-1	TRBJ2-3	TGTGCCACCAGCGACGGAGCCCCAGATACGCAGTATTTT	CATSDGAPDTQYF
many	TRBD1	TRBV5-1	TRBJ2-2	TGCGCCAGCAGCTTTCGGACAGGGGCGAACACCGGGGAGCTGTTTTTT	CASSFRTGANTGELFF
many	TRBD2	TRBV12-3/TRBV12-4	TRBJ2-1	TGTGCCAGCACCCCGGGACTAGCGGGGTATGAGCAGTTCTTC	CASTPGLAGYEQFF
once	.	TRBV7-2	TRBJ2-5	TGTGCCAGCAGCTCCCCAACGGGGGGCGGTGAGACCCAGTACTTC	CASSSPTGGGETQYF
.	TRBD2	TRBV11-1	TRBJ2-1	TGTGCCAGCAGCTCGGCCGGGTCTCGCGGGAGTTCCTACAATGAGCAGTTCTTC	CASSSAGSRGSSYNEQFF
many	.	TRBV5-1	TRBJ1-6	TGCGCCAGCAGCTTGGCAGGTCGGTCACCCCTCCACTTT	CASSLAGRSPLHF
.	TRBD2	TRBV9	TRBJ2-3	TGTGCCAGCAGCCCGAAACTAGCGGGGGGATTATCGGATACGCAGTATTTT	CASSPKLAGGLSDTQYF
few	.	TRBV7-9	TRBJ2-7	TGTGCCAGCAGCCCCCAGGATGGCGAGCAGTACTTC	CASSPQDGEQYF
many	.	TRBV12-3/TRBV12-4	TRBJ2-1	TGTGCCAGCAGTTTAAACTATGAGCAGTTCTTC	CASSLNYEQFF
many	.	TRBV7-2	TRBJ2-1	TGTGCCAGCAGCTTCGGACAGAGCTCCTACAATGAGCAGTTCTTC	CASSFGQSSYNEQFF
many	.	TRBV28	TRBJ2-5	TGTGCCAGCAGTTTACACGGGAGTCAAGAGACCCAGTACTTC	CASSLHGSQETQYF
many	TRBD2	TRBV7-2	TRBJ2-5	TGTGCCAGCAGCTTAACCGGGACTATCCAAGAGACCCAGTACTTC	CASSLTGTIQETQYF
many	.	TRBV28	TRBJ2-2	TGTGCCAGCCGTGAGAGGGGAGCGAACACCGGGGAGCTGTTTTTT	CASRERGANTGELFF
.	.	TRBV18	TRBJ2-3	TGTGCCAGCTCAATGGCTAGCTCAGATACGCAGTATTTT	CASSMASSDTQYF
many	.	TRBV4-3	TRBJ1-2	TGCGCCAGCAGCCAAGATCTAGGTACCCAAAACTATGGCTACACCTTC	CASSQDLGTQNYGYTF
many	TRBD1	TRBV6-2/TRBV6-3	TRBJ2-1	TGTGCCAGCAGTTACCAACAGGGGGGCTACAATGAGCAGTTCTTC	CASSYQQGGYNEQFF
many	.	TRBV5-1	TRBJ2-7	TGCGCCAGCAGCCTCGACCTATCCTACGAGCAGTACTTC	CASSLDLSYEQYF
.	.	TRBV28	TRBJ1-2	TGTGCCAGCAGTTCCGACCGGGTGAATGGCTACACCTTC	CASSSDRVNGYTF
few	.	TRBV29-1	TRBJ2-5	TGCAGCACCGGGACTTATGAGACCCAGTACTTC	CSTGTYETQYF
many	TRBD2	TRBV29-1	TRBJ2-5	TGCAGCGTTGGAACCCAAACTAGCGGCCAAGAGACCCAGTACTTC	CSVGTQTSGQETQYF
few	.	TRBV21-1	TRBJ1-1	TGTGCCAGCAGCACCAGGGGACGACAGGAGAACACTGAAGCTTTCTTT	CASSTRGRQENTEAFF
many	.	TRBV28	TRBJ2-7	TGTGCCAGCAGTCGACTGGACAGCTCCCCAGACTACGAGCAGTACTTC	CASSRLDSSPDYEQYF
many	.	TRBV28	TRBJ2-7	TGTGCCAGCAGTCGTCTGGGCCGGTACGAGCAGTACTTC	CASSRLGRYEQYF
many	TRBD2	TRBV7-2	TRBJ2-7	TGTGCCAGCAGGGATCATTCTAGCGGGGGTCGGTACGAGCAGTACTTC	CASRDHSSGGRYEQYF
many	TRBD2	TRBV28	TRBJ2-7	TGTGCCAGCAGTTCCCCCGGGACTAACCTCTACGAGCAGTACTTC	CASSSPGTNLYEQYF
few	.	TRBV2	TRBJ2-2	TGTGCCTCGGAAGGATTAAAGAACACCGGGGAGCTGTTTTTT	CASEGLKNTGELFF
.	.	TRBV28	TRBJ2-3	TGTGCCAGCAGTTCGGGACTGGTAAACTCCCTCACAGATACGCAGTATTTT	CASSSGLVNSLTDTQYF
many	TRBD1	TRBV5-6	TRBJ2-7	TGTGCCAGCAGCTTGGGGGGGACAGGGTCCCACGAGCAGTACTTC	CASSLGGTGSHEQYF
.	TRBD1	TRBV19	TRBJ2-2	TGTGCCAGTGTCGGACAGGGCGCCGGGGAGCTGTTTTTT	CASVGQGAGELFF
.	.	TRBV7-3	TRBJ1-2	TGTGCCAGCAGCCCAAAGGGGGGGCCATACGATGGCTACACCTTC	CASSPKGGPYDGYTF
.	.	TRBV6-5	TRBJ1-2	TGTGCCAGCAGGACGGACAGTGGCTACACCTTC	CASRTDSGYTF
many	TRBD2	TRBV2	TRBJ2-3	TGTGCCAGCAGAGAGAGCGGGAGTCTGGCAGATACGCAGTATTTT	CASRESGSLADTQYF
many	.	TRBV6-2/TRBV6-3	TRBJ2-2	TGTGCCAGCACCAACGGGGCAAGACACGGGGAGCTGTTTTTT	CASTNGARHGELFF
many	.	TRBV3-1	TRBJ1-3	TGTGCCAGCAGCCCTTCTGGAGGCACCATATATTTT	CASSPSGGTIYF
many	.	TRBV6-5	TRBJ1-4	TGTGCCAGCAGTTACTCGCGGGACACCGATGAAAAACTGTTTTTT	CASSYSRDTDEKLFF
.	.	TRBV7-1	TRBJ2-7	TGTGCCAGCAGCTCCAGGCCTGAAAGCTCCTACGAGCAGTACTTC	CASSSRPESSYEQYF
many	TRBD1	TRBV4-3	TRBJ2-6	TGCGCCAGCAGCCAAGCAAGGACAGGGGGCGCTTCTGGGGCCAACGTCCTGACTTTC	CASSQARTGGASGANVLTF
many	.	TRBV20-1	TRBJ2-3	TGCAGTGCTAGTTCAGAGACAGATACGCAGTATTTT	CSASSETDTQYF
few	.	TRBV12-3/TRBV12-4	TRBJ1-5	TGTGCCAGCAGTTTGACCGAGCCCCAGCATTTT	CASSLTEPQHF
.	.	TRBV5-1	TRBJ2-5	TGCGCCAGCAGCTCGGGGACTTATGGCCAAGAGACCCAGTACTTC	CASSSGTYGQETQYF
.	.	TRBV12-3/TRBV12-4	TRBJ2-2	TGTGCCAGCAGTGTGGACTTTTACACCGGGGAGCTGTTTTTT	CASSVDFYTGELFF
.	.	TRBV5-1	TRBJ1-2	TGCGCCAGCAGCTTAACCCTTCGGAGGGGCTACACCTTC	CASSLTLRRGYTF
many	.	TRBV7-2	TRBJ2-7	TGTGCCAGCAGCTTTAGTGGACAGCCCGAGCAGTACTTC	CASSFSGQPEQYF
many	.	TRBV4-3	TRBJ2-3	TGCGCCAGCAGCCAAGAAGGGGGGGTTATTGGTACGCAGTATTTT	CASSQEGGVIGTQYF
.	.	TRBV6-2/TRBV6-3	TRBJ2-3	TGTGCCAGCAGTTACTACCCCCCGGGGGTGGCGAGATCAGATACGCAGTATTTT	CASSYYPPGVARSDTQYF
few	.	TRBV5-1	TRBJ1-2	TGCGCCAGCAGCTTGGGTCAGGGAGAGGGCTACACCTTC	CASSLGQGEGYTF
.	.	TRBV2	TRBJ1-2	TGTGCCAGCAGAGAACAGGGAGACTATGGCTACACCTTC	CASREQGDYGYTF
many	.	TRBV7-9	TRBJ2-1	TGTGCCAGCAGCTTAATGGGGGCAAAGTCCTTATACAATGAGCAGTTCTTC	CASSLMGAKSLYNEQFF
.	.	TRBV28	TRBJ2-6	TGTGCCAGCAGTTTTGGGATCTCTGGGGCCAACGTCCTGACTTTC	CASSFGISGANVLTF